These 22 T cell receptor beta chains were all obtained from the same sample, sequenced in a study of T-cell reconstitution after alpha-beta-depleted transplantation in children. Preparation of the TCRbeta library used unique molecular identifiers. TCRdb processed the PCR reads anew with MiXCR; each CDR3 protein has one entry. The table has hundreds of thousands of distinct CDR3 sequences, almost 10% seen once. The sequencing used PBMCs from the stem cell graft donor, collected from the stem cell graft. The origin of the receptors is a human donor who donated a stem cell graft to a child with SCID.

This clonotype was counted only a few times. This chain joins TRBV4-1 and TRBJ2-4; D is unresolved. From germline, CDR1 is MGHRA and CDR2 YSYEKL. The CDR3 spans 16 residues. Trimming pared 1 base from V and 0 bases from J, leaving 10 bases between. CDR3 amino acids: CASSQVFELAKNIQYF. CDR3 in DNA: TGCGCCAGCAGCCAAGTCTTTGAGCTAGCCAAAAACATTCAGTACTTC.

This clonotype has ten or more counts. The rearrangement links TRBV6-5 to TRBJ2-7; unclear D gene. From germline, CDR1 is MNHEY and CDR2 SVGAGI. V shed 6 bases and J shed 2 bases, with 17 bases lying between them. CDR3 length equals 15 residues. CDR3 amino acids: CASRLGTTPTYEQYF. The CDR3 DNA sequence: TGTGCCAGCAGATTAGGAACTACACCTACCTACGAGCAGTACTTC.

This clonotype was counted only a few times. This chain links TRBV7-3 with TRBJ2-1; the D gene is possibly TRBD2 (6 bases). V was shortened by 4 bases and J by 10 bases, with 20 bases between the two germline ends. The CDR3 has 15 residues. Germline-derived CDR1 and CDR2 are SGHTA and FQGTGA. CDR3 DNA sequence: TGTGCCAGCAGCTCCACGGGGGTTGCGGGTAGAGAGCAGTTCTTC. This gives the protein CASSSTGVAGREQFF.

This clonotype has a handful of counts. The chain recombines TRBV11-2 with TRBJ1-2; D is possibly TRBD1 (6 bases). This CDR3 contains 13 residues. V lost 5 bases to trimming and J lost 4 bases, with 11 bases between them. Germline CDR1 reads SGHAT; CDR2 reads FQNNGV. For the CDR3, the DNA is TGTGCCAGCAGCCGGACAGAACTCTATGGCTACACCTTC. Its translation: CASSRTELYGYTF.

V usage is TRBV9 and J usage is TRBJ2-2, with 7 bases fitting TRBD1. Germline CDR1 is SGDLS and CDR2 is YYNGEE. The length of the CDR3 is 15 residues. V was pared by 1 base and J by 7 bases, with 7 bases of the junction left unmatched. This CDR3 reads CASSVLGGPNGELFF. CDR3 bases: TGTGCCAGCAGCGTATTAGGGGGCCCAAACGGGGAGCTGTTTTTT.

This clonotype has more than one count but fewer than ten. CDR3 residues: CASSLLDITTGTDTQYF. As DNA, the CDR3 is TGTGCCAGCAGTTTACTCGATATCACGACGGGCACAGATACGCAGTATTTT. The chain uses TRBV6-5 and TRBJ2-3, with D hard to call. Looked up from germline, CDR1 is MNHEY and CDR2 is SVGAGI. Trimming left V 4 bases short and J 1 base short, with 18 bases between. The CDR3 contains 17 residues.

This clonotype was counted a single time. Since a much larger clone is just one base distant, this may be a read error. The chain couples TRBV25-1 to TRBJ2-2, with 10 bases aligning to TRBD2. CDR1 and CDR2 (germline): MGHDK, SYGVNS. CDR3 length: 16 amino acids. V was pared by 4 bases and J by 3 bases, with 5 bases of the junction left unmatched. CDR3 DNA sequence: TGTGCCAGCAGTGTGTCTAGCGGGGGAGACACCGGGGAGCTGTTTTTT. Protein sequence: CASSVSSGGDTGELFF.

Ten or more counts support this clonotype. The rearrangement uses TRBV3-1 and TRBJ2-2, with TRBD2 as a possible D gene (6 bases). CDR1 is LGHDT and CDR2 is YNNKEL in the germline V gene (reference sequence). CDR3 size: 12 residues. With 3 bases removed from V and 8 bases from J, the gap between germline ends came to 7 bases. The CDR3 DNA sequence: TGTGCCAGCAGCCAGGCGGGAGGGGAGCTGTTTTTT. Protein sequence: CASSQAGGELFF.

This clonotype showed up many times. V and J are TRBV3-1 and TRBJ2-7; possible D gene TRBD1, 6 bases. Trimming cost V 2 bases and J 5 bases, with 13 bases left between them. The CDR3 consists of 14 residues. Germline CDR1 LGHDT, CDR2 YNNKEL (reference sequence). CDR3 DNA: TGTGCCAGCAGCCAAAACAGGGCGGGCCACGAGCAGTACTTC. Its translation: CASSQNRAGHEQYF.

This clonotype occurred once. The chain has TRBV29-1 and TRBJ2-7; D is perhaps TRBD1 (6 bases). Looked up from germline, CDR1 is SQVTM and CDR2 is ANQGSEA. This CDR3 has 13 residues. Trimming removed 6 bases from V and 3 bases from J, with 15 bases in between. The CDR3 DNA follows: TGCAGCGTCCTGACCTGGGACAACTACGAGCAGTACTTC. Protein sequence: CSVLTWDNYEQYF.

This clonotype was observed a handful of times. The gene calls are TRBV7-8 and TRBJ1-1; TRBD1 matches at 7 bases. The germline V gene has CDR1 SGHVS and CDR2 FQNEAQ. The CDR3 covers 16 residues. V shed 5 bases and J 0 bases; nucleotides not matched to a gene: 9. The CDR3, as DNA: TGTGCCAGCAGCCCAACAGGACAGGCGCTGAACACTGAAGCTTTCTTT. Translation gives CASSPTGQALNTEAFF.

This clonotype turned up a few times. The chain is built from TRBV6-5 and TRBJ1-1; TRBD1 is a possible D gene (5 bases). V lost 2 bases and J 5 bases, leaving 18 bases between the germline ends. This CDR3 contains 16 residues. Germline values: CDR1 MNHEY, CDR2 SVGAGI. Written as DNA, the CDR3 is TGTGCCAGCAGTTACCGTCCGGTGCAGGGTGGGACTGAAGCTTTCTTT. Residues: CASSYRPVQGGTEAFF.

This sequence joins TRBV9 and TRBJ2-2; D remains unclear. The CDR3 extends over 15 amino acids. Looked up from germline, CDR1 is SGDLS and CDR2 is YYNGEE. Trimming shortened V by 0 bases and J by 6 bases, and 12 bases separated the two germline ends. CDR3 in amino acids: CASSVEAVYAGELFF. The DNA of the CDR3 is TGTGCCAGCAGCGTAGAGGCGGTCTATGCCGGGGAGCTGTTTTTT.

This clonotype was detected ten times or more. V usage is TRBV25-1 and J usage is TRBJ1-2; D possibly corresponds to TRBD1 (5 bases). Germline-derived CDR1 and CDR2 are MGHDK and SYGVNS. With 2 bases removed from V and 4 bases from J, the gap between germline ends came to 14 bases. CDR3 length: 15 residues. DNA for the CDR3: TGTGCCAGCAGTGAACCGGCGGGGGAGATCTATGGCTACACCTTC. Translated, it gives CASSEPAGEIYGYTF.

This clonotype was counted only a few times. The V and J genes are TRBV5-1 and TRBJ2-7; a weak D match, TRBD1 (6 bases). V lost 4 bases, J lost 4 bases, and 18 bases lay in between. Looked up from germline, CDR1 is SGHRS and CDR2 is YFSETQ. The CDR3 sequence is 15 residues long. Here the CDR3 reads CASSLASTGRYEQYF. The CDR3 DNA follows: TGCGCCAGCAGCCTTGCCTCCACAGGGCGGTACGAGCAGTACTTC.

This clonotype was picked up many times. V usage is TRBV5-1 and J usage is TRBJ1-1, with TRBD1 identical over 8 bases. Per germline, CDR1 SGHRS and CDR2 YFSETQ. The CDR3 sequence is 17 residues long. V gave up 1 base and J gave up 4 bases; unmatched junction bases: 12. CDR3 loop: CASSLWPKTGEATEAFF. DNA of the CDR3: TGCGCCAGCAGCTTGTGGCCGAAGACAGGGGAGGCCACTGAAGCTTTCTTT. Full variable domain (missing parts from reference TRBV5-1 and TRBJ1-1): KAGVTQTPRYLIKTRGQQVTLSCSPISGHRSVSWYQQTPGQGLQFLFEYFSETQRNKGNFPGRFSGRQFSNSRSEMNVSTLELGDSALYLCASSLWPKTGEATEAFFGQGTRLTVV.

This clonotype was seen repeatedly, ten times or more. The gene calls are TRBV20-1 and TRBJ2-3; 8 bases agree with TRBD1. Germline lookup yields CDR1 DFQATT and CDR2 SNEGSKA (reference sequence). CDR3 length: 13 residues. Unmatched junction bases numbered 0, after V lost 3 bases and J lost 1 base. The CDR3 is CSARTGGTDTQYF. The CDR3 coding sequence is TGCAGTGCTAGGACAGGGGGCACAGATACGCAGTATTTT.

This chain connects TRBV7-7 to TRBJ2-5; a possible D gene is TRBD2 (6 bases). Trimming removed 5 bases from V and 5 bases from J, with 12 bases in between. This CDR3 has 13 amino acids. The V gene's germline CDR1 is SSHAT and CDR2 FNYEAQ (reference sequence). CDR3 DNA sequence: TGTGCCAGCAGCAACCGGGAGCGGGAGACCCAGTACTTC. It specifies CASSNRERETQYF.

V and J are TRBV5-6 and TRBJ1-2; TRBD1 might be the D (5 bases). This CDR3 comprises 14 residues. Germline CDR1 and CDR2: SGHDT and YYEEEE. Between the trimmed V and J ends, which lost 1 base and 4 bases, there was a span of 11 bases. The CDR3 DNA is TGTGCCAGCAGCTTGCCGTCAGGGATCTATGGCTACACCTTC. Its translation is CASSLPSGIYGYTF. Filled out from reference TRBV5-6 and TRBJ1-2, the complete variable domain reads DAGVTQSPTHLIKTRGQQVTLRCSPKSGHDTVSWYQQALGQGPQFIFQYYEEEERQRGNFPDRFSGHQFPNYSSELNVNALLLGDSALYLCASSLPSGIYGYTFGSGTRLTVV.

The chain joins TRBV12-5 to TRBJ1-2, with D perhaps TRBD1 (6 bases). The CDR3 has 14 amino acids. Per the germline V gene, CDR1 is LGHNT and CDR2 is FRNRAP. V lost 5 bases to trimming and J lost 3 bases, with 13 bases between them. The CDR3 DNA follows: TGTGCTAGTGGTCCCCGAAGGGGGGACTATGGCTACACCTTC. This encodes CASGPRRGDYGYTF.

The chain joins TRBV19 to TRBJ2-1; possible D gene TRBD1, 6 bases. Germline CDR1 and CDR2: LNHDA and SQIVND (reference sequence). Trimming left V 3 bases short and J 3 bases short, with 12 bases between. This CDR3 is built from 15 residues. The CDR3 DNA follows: TGTGCCAGTAGTATGGCCGACAGGAGCTACAATGAGCAGTTCTTC. This sequence encodes CASSMADRSYNEQFF.

The V and J genes are TRBV28 and TRBJ2-4, with D perhaps TRBD1 (5 bases). Germline V gene sequence: CDR1 MDHEN, CDR2 SYDVKM. The CDR3 has 15 amino acids. Trimming took 1 base from V and 5 from J, leaving 12 bases between them. CDR3 coding DNA: TGTGCCAGCAGTTTATCAGGGCCTAGGGAAAACATTCAGTACTTC. This sequence encodes CASSLSGPRENIQYF.